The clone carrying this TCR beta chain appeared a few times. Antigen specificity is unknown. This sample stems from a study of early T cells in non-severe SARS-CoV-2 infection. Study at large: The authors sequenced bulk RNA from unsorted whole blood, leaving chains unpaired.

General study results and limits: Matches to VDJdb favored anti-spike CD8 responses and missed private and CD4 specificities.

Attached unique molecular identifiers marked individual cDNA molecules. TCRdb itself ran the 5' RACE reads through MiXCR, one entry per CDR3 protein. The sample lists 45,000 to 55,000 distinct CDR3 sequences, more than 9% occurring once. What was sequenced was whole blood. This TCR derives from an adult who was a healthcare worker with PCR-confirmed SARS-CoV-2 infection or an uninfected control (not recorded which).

CDR3 nucleotides: TGCGCCAGCAGCTTGTCCGGGACAGCGCAAGAGACCCAGTACTTC. This encodes CASSLSGTAQETQYF. This rearrangement joins TRBV5-1 to TRBJ2-5; 7 nucleotides line up with TRBD1. Germline CDR1 is SGHRS and CDR2 is YFSETQ. The CDR3 length is 15 residues. J lost 2 bases, V lost 1 base, and 5 bases had no gene match.